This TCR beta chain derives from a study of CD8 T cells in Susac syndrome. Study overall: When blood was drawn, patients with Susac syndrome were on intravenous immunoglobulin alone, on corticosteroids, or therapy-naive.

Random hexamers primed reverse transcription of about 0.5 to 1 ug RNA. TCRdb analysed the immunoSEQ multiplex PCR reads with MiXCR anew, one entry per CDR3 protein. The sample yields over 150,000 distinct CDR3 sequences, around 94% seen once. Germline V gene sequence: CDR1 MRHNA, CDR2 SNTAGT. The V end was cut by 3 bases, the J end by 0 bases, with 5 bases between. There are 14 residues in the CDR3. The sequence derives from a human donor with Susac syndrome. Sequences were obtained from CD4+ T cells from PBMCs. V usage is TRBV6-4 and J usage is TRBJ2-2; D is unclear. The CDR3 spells CASSELANTGELFF. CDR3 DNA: TGTGCCAGCAGTGAGCTTGCGAACACCGGGGAGCTGTTTTTT.